The entry below describes one T cell receptor beta chain. Its antigen is undetermined. The PCR made use of 60 Vbeta and 13 Jbeta primers. TCRdb's table, derived via immunoSEQ multiplex PCR, lists solely in-frame clones and lacks some. In the table there are some 120,000 clones, 79% of which are singletons. The sample belongs to a study of cytomegalovirus exposure and HLA in healthy donors. Study-level information: For the roughly 370 genotyped donors, roughly 81% fell within the Caucasian-associated ancestry cluster.

Study-wide results and limits: CMV serostatus was the sole immune exposure information available. Common viral pathogens (according to a later analysis) appeared linked to several of the most significant clusters. It was confirmed in vitro that a few of the CMV-associated chains were specific for CMV antigens.

The TCR was taken from a woman aged 18-29 years in good health and CMV-seropositive. Source material: PBMCs.

In DNA, the CDR3 is TGTGCCAGCAGTCCTCAACAGGTTACCTACGAGCAGTACTTC. Translation gives CASSPQQVTYEQYF. The gene calls are TRBV28 and TRBJ2-7; tentatively, D is TRBD1 (5 bases). Germline lookup yields CDR1 MDHEN and CDR2 SYDVKM. Trimming shortened V by 5 bases and J by 2 bases, and 13 bases separated the two germline ends. CDR3 length: 14 amino acids.